Described below is a single T cell receptor beta chain sequence and its context. What it binds is unknown. This sample is drawn from a study of T-cell reconstitution after alpha-beta-depleted transplantation in children. As it was prepared, the TCRbeta library received unique molecular identifiers. MiXCR, applied by TCRdb to the PCR reads, yields one record per CDR3 protein. In the table there are some 440,000 distinct CDR3 sequences, about a sixth of which are singletons. Points from the study as a whole: It was reported that alpha-beta T cells came from several hundred expanded graft clones (about two months after transplant). Certain patients had high TCRbeta diversity at day 60, and it came from recipient T cells and thymic progenitors that survived. T-cell counts and diversity at one year following transplant were attributed mainly to newly produced T cells.

CDR3 length equals 13 residues. The germline V gene has CDR1 MNHNS and CDR2 SASEGT. The V end lost 4 bases, the J end lost 7 bases, and 11 bases lay between the germline ends. The material was PBMCs, mostly from graft donor cells, obtained 360 days after TCRalphabeta/CD19-depleted stem cell transplant. V gene TRBV6-1 combines with J gene TRBJ2-1, with TRBD1 as a possible D gene (6 bases). The origin of this receptor is a boy in the first two years of life who had a stem cell transplant for Wiskott-Aldrich syndrome, so the T cells may come from the graft donor. The CDR3 sequence: CASSGTRGNEQFF. The CDR3 nucleotides read TGTGCCAGCAGTGGGACCAGGGGTAATGAGCAGTTCTTC.